The clone carrying this T cell receptor (beta chain) came up a few times. As yet, its antigen is unknown. The sample originates from a study of T cells in Graves' hyperthyroidism and ophthalmopathy. Broader study findings: Ophthalmopathy was predicted by the model a median of roughly 6.7 months ahead of onset.

There were TCR beta CDR3 regions amplified from RNA transcripts. The primer set for the first-round RT-PCR of the TCR CDR3 was HTBI. TCRdb reprocessed the multiplex PCR reads via MiXCR and lists one record per CDR3 protein. The sample yields hundreds of thousands of distinct CDR3 sequences, under 25% seen once. Germline lookup yields CDR1 LGHDT and CDR2 YNNKEL (reference sequence). V lost 0 bases and J lost 6, with 15 bases in between. The CDR3 consists of 15 residues. In the ophthalmopathy cohort, Clinical Activity Score was at least 3, NOSPECS grade at least 4, and duration under 3 months. Researchers barred patients who had uncontrolled infection, other autoimmune disease, pregnancy or lactation. This sample holds PBMCs from approximately 10 ml fresh peripheral blood.

Sequencing was done on a sample of blood. The rearrangement uses TRBV3-1 and TRBJ2-7; perhaps D is TRBD1 or TRBD2 (5 bases each). This TCR came from a man aged 30 to 39 with Graves' ophthalmopathy. In DNA, the CDR3 is TGTGCCAGCAGCCAAGACTCTGGGACCAAAGGCGAGCAGTACTTC. Its protein is CASSQDSGTKGEQYF.